Each of the 20 T cell receptor beta chains below was sequenced from the same sample in a study of T-cell memory formation after mild COVID-19. One entry per CDR3 protein, called by TCRdb with MiXCR from the 5' RACE reads. Here the sample spans some 210,000 distinct CDR3 sequences, around 16% being singletons. Sequenced: PBMCs or a T cell subset sorted from them (not recorded which). The source is an adult woman who had mild COVID-19 (a few samples of this study predate the infection). Cell type and time point are not known.

The chain combines TRBV24-1 with TRBJ1-2; D call uncertain. The CDR3 runs to 12 residues. With 1 base removed from V and 6 bases from J, the gap between germline ends came to 5 bases. The germline V gene encodes CDR1 KGHDR and CDR2 SFDVKD. CDR3 bases: TGTGCCACCAGTGATTTTGTTGATGGCTACACCTTC. Its protein is CATSDFVDGYTF.

This clonotype was counted only a few times. The J gene is TRBJ1-2, the V gene TRBV24-1; 11 nucleotides line up with TRBD1. V trimming: 3 bases; J trimming: 4 bases; junction bases outside the gene matches: 3. CDR1 and CDR2 from the germline V gene are KGHDR and SFDVKD. The CDR3 runs 15 residues. This chain's CDR3 is CATSDPGQGAYGYTF. The CDR3 DNA sequence: TGTGCCACCAGTGATCCCGGACAGGGGGCCTATGGCTACACCTTC.

This clonotype was seen more than once but under ten times. This chain links TRBV5-1 with TRBJ2-3; D gene uncertain. Trimming cost V 0 bases and J 4 bases, with 9 bases left between them. CDR1 is SGHRS, CDR2 YFSETQ, per germline. This CDR3 spans 14 amino acids. CDR3 nucleotides: TGCGCCAGCAGCTTGGGGCAGGACCCAGATACGCAGTATTTT. Translated: CASSLGQDPDTQYF.

The count of this clonotype is one. The chain carries TRBV18 and TRBJ2-5; TRBD1 matches 7 bases. Trimming removed 5 bases from V and 5 bases from J; junction bases left unmatched: 8. The CDR3 sequence is 14 residues long. CDR1 KGHSH and CDR2 LQKENI come from the germline V gene. CDR3 region: CASSMTGQAETQYF. DNA for the CDR3: TGTGCCAGCTCAATGACAGGGCAAGCGGAGACCCAGTACTTC. The full variable domain, its missing parts supplied by reference TRBV18 and TRBJ2-5, is NAGVMQNPRHLVRRRGQEARLRCSPMKGHSHVYWYRQLPEEGLKFMVYLQKENIIDESGMPKERFSAEFPKEGPSILRIQQVVRGDSAAYFCASSMTGQAETQYFGPGTRLLVL.

This clonotype was counted many times. The chain combines TRBV12-3 or TRBV12-4 with TRBJ2-3, with no clear D. CDR3 length: 13 residues. Trimming stripped 8 bases from V and 3 bases from J, with 12 bases between. The CDR3: CASLARLTDTQYF. The DNA of the CDR3 is TGTGCCAGCCTGGCCCGACTGACAGATACGCAGTATTTT.

This clonotype showed up many times. The chain recombines TRBV20-1 with TRBJ2-1; 10 nucleotides align to TRBD2. Germline CDR1 DFQATT, CDR2 SNEGSKA (reference sequence). V gave up 3 bases and J gave up 7 bases; unmatched junction bases: 6. This CDR3 contains 14 residues. CDR3 nucleotide sequence: TGCAGTGCTAGCCCCCAGACTAGCGGGAATGAGCAGTTCTTC. Its translation is CSASPQTSGNEQFF.

This clonotype appeared a few times. The gene calls are TRBV20-1 and TRBJ2-5; no clear D gene. Germline V gene data show CDR1 as DFQATT and CDR2 as SNEGSKA (reference sequence). The CDR3 is 14 residues long. Trimming cost V 6 bases and J 5 bases, with 19 bases left between them. The CDR3 nucleotides are TGCAGTGCCCCACTTCTTGGGGTTCGGGAGACCCAGTACTTC. Protein sequence: CSAPLLGVRETQYF.

This clonotype has a single count. The rearrangement links TRBV29-1 to TRBJ1-2; D possibly corresponds to TRBD1 (5 bases). V was cut by 6 bases and J by 2 bases, with 13 bases left in between. The CDR3 spans 13 residues. Germline CDR1 SQVTM, CDR2 ANQGSEA. The CDR3 DNA follows: TGCAGCGTATACTCAGGGTCCAACTATGGCTACACCTTC. This translates into CSVYSGSNYGYTF.

V and J are TRBV11-2 and TRBJ1-5; 11 nucleotides align to TRBD1. The CDR3 has 17 amino acids. From germline, CDR1 is SGHAT and CDR2 FQNNGV. V lost 4 bases to trimming and J lost 4 bases; unmatched junction nucleotides: 9. The CDR3 region is CASSSYGTGGRNQPQHF. The CDR3 DNA sequence: TGTGCCAGCAGCTCCTATGGGACAGGGGGTCGGAATCAGCCCCAGCATTTT.

The V call is TRBV5-1, the J call TRBJ2-5; D is ambiguous. This CDR3 has 12 amino acids. The germline CDR1 and CDR2 sequences are SGHRS and YFSETQ. Trimming stripped 0 bases from V and 8 bases from J, with 8 bases between. The CDR3 here is CASSLDSPTQYF. CDR3 in DNA: TGCGCCAGCAGCTTGGACAGTCCAACCCAGTACTTC.

In this sample, this clonotype turned up many times. V gene TRBV3-1 combines with J gene TRBJ2-4, with D maybe TRBD1 (5 bases). Germline lookup yields CDR1 LGHDT and CDR2 YNNKEL (reference sequence). This CDR3 comprises 15 residues. V was cut by 4 bases and J by 6 bases, with 16 bases left in between. Here the CDR3 DNA reads TGTGCCAGCAGCCCAAAGGGGCTCGGCGGAAACATTCAGTACTTC. This translates into CASSPKGLGGNIQYF.

This rearrangement joins TRBV10-3 to TRBJ1-2; D ambiguous. The CDR3 has 17 amino acids. Germline V CDR1 and CDR2: ENHRY, SYGVKD. V lost 3 bases and J lost 2, with 19 bases in between. In nucleotides, the CDR3 is TGTGCCATCAGTGACGGCAGGCCCGGTGTGTCAAACTATGGCTACACCTTC. This gives the protein CAISDGRPGVSNYGYTF.

The sample holds a few counts of this clonotype. The gene calls are TRBV3-1 and TRBJ2-5, with 11 bases identical to TRBD2. Germline V CDR1 and CDR2: LGHDT, YNNKEL (reference sequence). The CDR3 length is 16 residues. With V trimmed by 5 bases and J by 1 base, 6 bases remained unmatched. CDR3 bases: TGTGCCAGCAGCAGAGGGACTAGCGGCGTCCAAGAGACCCAGTACTTC. It encodes CASSRGTSGVQETQYF.

V and J are TRBV12-3 or TRBV12-4 and TRBJ1-2; the D gene is possibly TRBD1 (5 bases). Trimming shortened V by 5 bases and J by 4 bases, and 14 bases separated the two germline ends. The CDR3 runs to 14 residues. In DNA, the CDR3 is TGTGCCAGCAGTGAGACAGCGGGAATCTATGGCTACACCTTC. Translating it yields CASSETAGIYGYTF.

This rearrangement joins TRBV7-3 to TRBJ2-1, with 10 bases identical to TRBD2. CDR3 length equals 15 residues. V gave up 3 bases and J gave up 9 bases; unmatched junction bases: 8. Germline assignment: CDR1 SGHTA and CDR2 FQGTGA. CDR3 nucleotides: TGTGCCAGCAGCTTCAGCGGGAGGGCCTCTGCTGAGCAGTTCTTC. Its translation: CASSFSGRASAEQFF.

This clonotype was counted between two and nine times. The chain has TRBV12-3 or TRBV12-4 and TRBJ2-5, with D possibly matching TRBD1 (6 bases). Trimming cost V 3 bases and J 11 bases, with 10 bases left between them. CDR3 size: 11 residues. DNA of the CDR3: TGTGCCAGCAGTTTTGGGGGCAATCAGTACTTC. Encoded protein: CASSFGGNQYF.

A few counts support this clonotype. The chain recombines TRBV7-9 with TRBJ2-3; no firm D call. Germline CDR1 reads SEHNR; CDR2 reads FQNEAQ (reference sequence). The CDR3 extends over 14 amino acids. Trimming pared 3 bases from V and 2 bases from J, leaving 9 bases between. CDR3 region: CASSFSRPTDTQYF. DNA of the CDR3: TGTGCCAGCAGCTTCAGCAGGCCCACAGATACGCAGTATTTT. The variable domain in full, completed from reference TRBV7-9 and TRBJ2-3, reads DTGVSQNPRHKITKRGQNVTFRCDPISEHNRLYWYRQTLGQGPEFLTYFQNEAQLEKSRLLSDRFSAERPKGSFSTLEIQRTEQGDSAMYLCASSFSRPTDTQYFGPGTRLTVL.

This clonotype occurred a few times. The chain recombines TRBV9 with TRBJ1-3, with TRBD1 identical over 7 bases. The CDR3 runs to 17 residues. V was pared by 4 bases and J by 1 base, with 11 bases of the junction left unmatched. The germline CDR1 and CDR2 sequences are SGDLS and YYNGEE. The CDR3 DNA follows: TGTGCCAGCAGCCCTTGGGACAGATCAAGTTCTGGAAACACCATATATTTT. As protein: CASSPWDRSSSGNTIYF.

This clonotype has at least ten counts. The chain joins TRBV7-9 to TRBJ2-3, with a tentative D call TRBD1 (5 bases). Trimming stripped 1 base from V and 11 bases from J, with 19 bases between. Germline CDR1 SEHNR, CDR2 FQNEAQ (reference sequence). CDR3 length: 15 amino acids. CDR3 amino acids: CASSLVRDSTFMQYF. CDR3 bases: TGTGCCAGCAGCTTAGTCCGAGACAGTACCTTTATGCAGTATTTT.

The rearrangement links TRBV4-2 to TRBJ2-3; the D is unclear. Germline V CDR1 and CDR2: LGHNA, YNFKEQ. The V and J ends lost 1 base and 5 bases respectively, with 16 bases between them. CDR3 length: 16 amino acids. This CDR3 is CASSQGVVAPLDTQYF. The CDR3, as DNA: TGTGCCAGCAGCCAAGGCGTTGTTGCACCGCTAGATACGCAGTATTTT.